This TCR beta chain was recorded in a study of CD8+ T cells in alopecia areata. Study-wide results and limits: Tofacitinib significantly decreased scalp clonality and expanded CD8+ clones among top 100. Compared with normal scalp, lesional scalp had higher clonality and more expanded CD8+ clones.

The CDR3 has 14 residues. V was shortened by 4 bases and J by 8 bases, with 14 bases between the two germline ends. The germline gives CDR1 SGHTA, CDR2 FQGNSA. About this clone itself: Its antigen is unidentified.

Described treatment: oral pan-JAK inhibitor, 5-10 mg twice daily. Extracted RNA was reverse transcribed, and the resulting cDNA served as sequencing template. The protocol was immunoSEQ multiplex PCR, while the TCRdb copy is restricted to in-frame clones and leaves out a portion. The sample lists a few hundred thousand clones; around two fifths were seen once. The input for sequencing was CD4+ T cells sorted from blood, taken at approximately week 39, from a patient treated with tofacitinib. The TCR originated in a human donor with alopecia areata. The chain combines TRBV7-2 with TRBJ1-4; the D gene is possibly TRBD1 (6 bases). In DNA, the CDR3 is TGTGCCAGCAGCTCCGCCCCGGGGGGCGAAAAACTGTTTTTT. Translation gives CASSSAPGGEKLFF.